This TCR beta chain was identified in a study of CD8+ T cells in alopecia areata. Treatment reported: oral pan-JAK inhibitor, 5-10 mg twice daily. As to this clone: Its specificity is not known.

CDR1 SGHRS and CDR2 YFSETQ come from the germline V gene. The CDR3 is 14 residues long. Trimming cost V 5 bases and J 8 bases, with 17 bases left between them. cDNA reverse transcribed from extracted RNA served as the sequencing template. TCRdb's copy holds only in-frame clones and misses some; the assay was immunoSEQ multiplex PCR. The sample carries about 280,000 clones, 55% to 75% recorded once. General study findings and limits: Relative to normal scalp, lesional scalp, especially alopecia totalis/universalis, showed higher clonality. With just one nonresponder, it is still uncertain whether baseline CD8+ expansion relates to response. Normal-skin resident alphabeta T cells also appear among scalp sample sequences.

This rearrangement joins TRBV5-1 to TRBJ2-1; D possibly uses TRBD1 or TRBD2 (5 bases each). This sequence originates from a human donor with alopecia areata. The material sequenced was CD4+ T cells sorted from blood, taken at week 24, from a patient treated with tofacitinib. As DNA, the CDR3 is TGCGCCAGCAGTCTACTAGTGGGGGTCGATGAGCAGTTCTTC. Protein: CASSLLVGVDEQFF.